Each of the 3 T cell receptor beta chains below was sequenced from the same sample in a study of Graves' ophthalmopathy and Graves' hyperthyroidism. From RNA, the CDR3 regions of TCR beta chains were amplified and sequenced. RT-PCR with HTBI primers came first, then second-round multiplex PCR. TCRdb re-called the multiplex PCR reads with MiXCR, one entry per CDR3 protein. The sample records about 170,000 distinct CDR3 sequences, over 35% being singletons. The sequenced sample consisted of peripheral blood. The origin of the receptors is a woman between 40 and 50 years old with Graves' ophthalmopathy.

This chain links TRBV28 with TRBJ2-7; 13 positions agree with TRBD2. CDR3 size: 16 residues. V shed 5 bases and J 2 bases; nucleotides not matched to a gene: 6. In germline, CDR1 is MDHEN, CDR2 SYDVKM. The CDR3 nucleotides read TGTGCCAGCAGTCCCGGGACTAGCGGGGTGGCCTACGAGCAGTACTTC. The encoded protein is CASSPGTSGVAYEQYF.

This clonotype was seen ten or more times. The J gene is TRBJ2-7, the V gene TRBV27, with 7 bases identical to TRBD1. The V segment lost 3 bases and the J segment 1 base; nucleotides outside the gene matches: 3. The germline CDR1 and CDR2 sequences are MNHEY and SMNVEV (reference sequence). The CDR3 runs 14 residues. CDR3 loop: CASSLRQGSYEQYF. The CDR3, as DNA: TGTGCCAGCAGTTTGAGACAGGGTTCCTACGAGCAGTACTTC.

This clonotype was counted many times. This chain joins TRBV28 and TRBJ1-5, with D unclear. Germline CDR1 and CDR2: MDHEN and SYDVKM. This CDR3 spans 15 amino acids. The ends were cut back, 5 bases at V and 0 bases at J, with 11 bases in the middle. Here the CDR3 DNA reads TGTGCCAGCAGTGAAGGGTTGAATAGCAATCAGCCCCAGCATTTT. Its translation: CASSEGLNSNQPQHF. Full variable domain (rest looked up from reference TRBV28 and TRBJ1-5): DVKVTQSSRYLVKRTGEKVFLECVQDMDHENMFWYRQDPGLGLRLIYFSYDVKMKEKGDIPEGYSVSREKKERFSLILESASTNQTSMYLCASSEGLNSNQPQHFGDGTRLSIL.